The sequence of this TCR beta chain was determined in a study of CD8+ T cells in alopecia areata. The wider study: Oral tofacitinib, 5 to 10 mg twice daily, was given in an open-label trial. Scalp area affected, as a percentage, set the severity score of treated patients. Findings of the study overall: In lesional scalp, particularly from alopecia totalis/universalis, clonality was higher than in normal scalp.

This clone was observed a single time. Its antigen is as yet unknown. Germline CDR1 reads GTSNPN; CDR2 reads SVGIG (reference sequence). The CDR3 extends over 13 amino acids. Trimming stripped 5 bases from V and 0 bases from J, with 5 bases between. cDNA serving as the sequencing template came from extracted, reverse transcribed RNA. Measured with immunoSEQ multiplex PCR; TCRdb has only the in-frame clones, and not every one. This sample yields 150,000 to 200,000 clones, of which approximately 50% are seen a single time; 9.5% to 13% belongs to the top ten. Noted treatment: oral pan-JAK inhibitor, 5-10 mg twice daily.

The receptor's source is a human donor with alopecia areata. The chain is built from TRBV30 and TRBJ2-6; D is unresolved. The sequencing here drew on CD8+ T cells sorted from blood, taken at roughly week 52, from a patient treated with tofacitinib. CDR3 bases: TGTGCCTGGTTAATCTCTGGGGCCAACGTCCTGACTTTC. Protein: CAWLISGANVLTF.